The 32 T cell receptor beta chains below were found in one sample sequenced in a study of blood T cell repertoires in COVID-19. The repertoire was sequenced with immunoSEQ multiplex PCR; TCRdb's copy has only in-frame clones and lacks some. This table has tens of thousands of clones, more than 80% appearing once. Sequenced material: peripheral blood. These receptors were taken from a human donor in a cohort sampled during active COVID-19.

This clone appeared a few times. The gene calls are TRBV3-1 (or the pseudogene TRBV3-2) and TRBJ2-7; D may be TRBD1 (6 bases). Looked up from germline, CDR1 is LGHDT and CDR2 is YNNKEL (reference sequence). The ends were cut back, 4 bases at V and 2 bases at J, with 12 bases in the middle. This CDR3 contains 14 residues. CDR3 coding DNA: TGTGCCAGCAGCCCGGGCAGGGGTGCCTACGAGCAGTACTTC. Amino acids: CASSPGRGAYEQYF.

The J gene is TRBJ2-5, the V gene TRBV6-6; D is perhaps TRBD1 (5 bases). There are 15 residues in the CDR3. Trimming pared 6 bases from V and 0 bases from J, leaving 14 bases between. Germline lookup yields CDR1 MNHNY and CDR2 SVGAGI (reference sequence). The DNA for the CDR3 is TGTGCCAGCAGGGCCTCTGGGGCTTACCAAGAGACCCAGTACTTC. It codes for CASRASGAYQETQYF.

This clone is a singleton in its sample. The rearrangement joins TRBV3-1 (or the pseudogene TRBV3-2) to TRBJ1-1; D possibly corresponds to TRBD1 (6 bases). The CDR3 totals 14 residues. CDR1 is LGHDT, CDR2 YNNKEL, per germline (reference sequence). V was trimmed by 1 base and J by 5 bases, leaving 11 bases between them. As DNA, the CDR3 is TGTGCCAGCAGCCAAGTCGGGGGGCAGACTGAAGCTTTCTTT. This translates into CASSQVGGQTEAFF.

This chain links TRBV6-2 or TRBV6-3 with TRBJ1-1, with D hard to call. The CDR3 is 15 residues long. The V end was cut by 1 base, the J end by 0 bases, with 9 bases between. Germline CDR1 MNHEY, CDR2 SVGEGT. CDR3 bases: TGTGCCAGCAGTTACTTGGGCCGAATGAACACTGAAGCTTTCTTT. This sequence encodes CASSYLGRMNTEAFF.

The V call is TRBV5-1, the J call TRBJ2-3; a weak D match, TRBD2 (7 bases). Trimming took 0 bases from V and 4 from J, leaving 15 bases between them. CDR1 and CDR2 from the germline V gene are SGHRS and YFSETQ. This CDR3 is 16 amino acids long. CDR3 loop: CASSLVPGGPPDTQYF. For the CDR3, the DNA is TGCGCCAGCAGCTTGGTCCCGGGGGGCCCCCCAGATACGCAGTATTTT.

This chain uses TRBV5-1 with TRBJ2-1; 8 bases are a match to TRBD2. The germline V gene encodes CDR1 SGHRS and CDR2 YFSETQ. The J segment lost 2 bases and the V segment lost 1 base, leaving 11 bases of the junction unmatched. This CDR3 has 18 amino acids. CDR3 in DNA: TGCGCCAGCAGCTTGTCTGGTCGGGGGGGGGTACCCTACAATGAGCAGTTCTTC. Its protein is CASSLSGRGGVPYNEQFF.

CDR3 nucleotides: TGTGCCAGTAGTATTAGGGGACTAGCGGGAGAAATAGTTCGGGCCGGGGAGCTGTTTTTT. Protein sequence: CASSIRGLAGEIVRAGELFF. The chain carries TRBV19 and TRBJ2-2; 14 nucleotides agree with TRBD2. Germline V lookup: CDR1 LNHDA, CDR2 SQIVND (reference sequence). J was trimmed by 6 bases and V by 3 bases; bases with no gene match: 15. The CDR3 has 20 amino acids.

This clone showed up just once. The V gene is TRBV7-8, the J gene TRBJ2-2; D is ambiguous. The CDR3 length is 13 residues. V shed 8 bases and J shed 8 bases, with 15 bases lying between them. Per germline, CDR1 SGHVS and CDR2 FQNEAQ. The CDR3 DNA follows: TGTGCCAGCGAGAGTAGTTATTCTGGGGAGCTGTTTTTT. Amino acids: CASESSYSGELFF. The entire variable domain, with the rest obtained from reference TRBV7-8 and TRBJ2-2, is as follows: GAGVSQSPRYKVAKRGQDVALRCDPISGHVSLFWYQQALGQGPEFLTYFQNEAQLDKSGLPSDRFFAERPEGSVSTLKIQRTQQEDSAVYLCASESSYSGELFFGEGSRLTVL.

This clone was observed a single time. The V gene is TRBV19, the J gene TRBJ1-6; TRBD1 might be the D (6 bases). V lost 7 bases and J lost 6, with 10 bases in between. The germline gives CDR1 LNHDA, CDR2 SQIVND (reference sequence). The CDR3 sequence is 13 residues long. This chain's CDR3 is CASNRQVNSPLHF. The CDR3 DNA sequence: TGTGCCAGTAATCGACAGGTTAATTCACCCCTCCACTTT.

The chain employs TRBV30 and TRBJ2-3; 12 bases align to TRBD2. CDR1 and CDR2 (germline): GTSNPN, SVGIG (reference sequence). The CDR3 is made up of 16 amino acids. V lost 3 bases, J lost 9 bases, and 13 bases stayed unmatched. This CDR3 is CAWSLLTSGSFVTQYF. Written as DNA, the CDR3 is TGTGCCTGGAGCCTTCTGACTAGCGGGAGCTTTGTGACGCAGTATTTT.

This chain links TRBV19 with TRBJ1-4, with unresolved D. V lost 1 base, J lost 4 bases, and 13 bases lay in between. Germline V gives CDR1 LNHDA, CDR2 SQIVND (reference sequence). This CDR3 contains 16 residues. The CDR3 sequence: CASSIGQVRFNEKLFF. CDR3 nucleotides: TGTGCCAGTAGTATAGGCCAGGTCAGGTTTAATGAAAAACTGTTTTTT.

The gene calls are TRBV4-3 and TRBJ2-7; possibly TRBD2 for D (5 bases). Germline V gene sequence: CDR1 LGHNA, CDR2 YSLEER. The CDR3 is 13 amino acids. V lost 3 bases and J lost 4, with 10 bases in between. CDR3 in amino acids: CASSQGSGYEQYF. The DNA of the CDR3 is TGCGCCAGCAGCCAGGGCAGCGGTTACGAGCAGTACTTC.

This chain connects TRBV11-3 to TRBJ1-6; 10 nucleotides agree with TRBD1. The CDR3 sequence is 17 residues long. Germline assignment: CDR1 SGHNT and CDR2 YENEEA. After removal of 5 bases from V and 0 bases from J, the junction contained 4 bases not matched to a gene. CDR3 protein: CASSPGTGASYNSPLHF. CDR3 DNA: TGTGCCAGCAGCCCAGGGACAGGGGCCTCCTATAATTCACCCCTCCACTTT.

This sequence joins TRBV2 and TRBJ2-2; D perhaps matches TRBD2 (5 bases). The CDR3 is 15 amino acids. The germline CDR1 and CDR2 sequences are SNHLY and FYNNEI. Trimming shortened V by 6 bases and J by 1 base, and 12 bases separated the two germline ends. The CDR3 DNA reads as TGTGCCAGCAGCACCAGGACTTTGAACACCGGGGAGCTGTTTTTT. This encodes CASSTRTLNTGELFF.

As DNA, the CDR3 is TGTGCCAGCACTGGGGGGACGGTTAGCAATCAGCCCCAGCATTTT. This gives the protein CASTGGTVSNQPQHF. This rearrangement joins TRBV2 to TRBJ1-5, with D tentatively TRBD1 (5 bases). The germline V gene has CDR1 SNHLY and CDR2 FYNNEI. The CDR3 spans 15 residues. Deletions cut 7 bases from V and 0 bases from J, with 13 bases between.

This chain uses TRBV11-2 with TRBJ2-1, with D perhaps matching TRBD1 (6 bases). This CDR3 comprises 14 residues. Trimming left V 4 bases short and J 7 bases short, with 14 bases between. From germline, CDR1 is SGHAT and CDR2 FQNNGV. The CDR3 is CASSSVTGRNEQFF. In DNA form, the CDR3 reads TGTGCCAGCAGCTCCGTAACAGGGCGGAATGAGCAGTTCTTC.

The CDR3 here is CASRIRLAGSTDTQYF. CDR3 coding DNA: TGTGCCAGCAGGATAAGACTAGCGGGGTCTACAGATACGCAGTATTTT. V and J are TRBV28 and TRBJ2-3; 11 bases line up with TRBD2. This CDR3 region has 16 residues. V lost 6 bases and J lost 3; bases outside the gene matches: 8. In germline, CDR1 is MDHEN, CDR2 SYDVKM.

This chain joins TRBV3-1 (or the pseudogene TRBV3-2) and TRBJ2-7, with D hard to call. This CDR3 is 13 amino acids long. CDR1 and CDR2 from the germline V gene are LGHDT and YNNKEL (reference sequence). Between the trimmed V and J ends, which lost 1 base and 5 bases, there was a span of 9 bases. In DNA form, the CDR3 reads TGTGCCAGCAGCCAAGTCAGGATGCACGAGCAGTACTTC. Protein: CASSQVRMHEQYF.

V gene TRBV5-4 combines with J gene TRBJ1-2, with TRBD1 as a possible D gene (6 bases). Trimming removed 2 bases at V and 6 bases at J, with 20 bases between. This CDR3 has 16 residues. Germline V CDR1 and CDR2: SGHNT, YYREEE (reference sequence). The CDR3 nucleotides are TGTGCCAGCAGCTTCCGGACGCAATTGGACAGTAATGGCTACACCTTC. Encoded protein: CASSFRTQLDSNGYTF.

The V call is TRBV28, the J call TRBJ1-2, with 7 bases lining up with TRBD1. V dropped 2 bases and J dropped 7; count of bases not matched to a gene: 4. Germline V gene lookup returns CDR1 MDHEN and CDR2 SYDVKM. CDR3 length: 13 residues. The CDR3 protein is CASSLVQGVGYTF. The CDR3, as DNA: TGTGCCAGCAGTTTAGTGCAGGGGGTTGGCTACACCTTC.

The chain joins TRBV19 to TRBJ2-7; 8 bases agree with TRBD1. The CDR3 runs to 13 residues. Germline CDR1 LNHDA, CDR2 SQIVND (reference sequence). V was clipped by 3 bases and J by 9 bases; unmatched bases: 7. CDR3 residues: CASSIPGGSVQYF. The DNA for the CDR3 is TGTGCCAGTAGTATCCCAGGGGGCAGTGTGCAGTACTTC.

DNA for the CDR3: TGTGCCTGGAGTGACCCTATTGCCCAGGGGGCGGCATACGAGCAGTACTTC. Amino acids: CAWSDPIAQGAAYEQYF. The chain links TRBV30 to TRBJ2-7; 8 bases match TRBD1. The germline CDR1 and CDR2 sequences are GTSNPN and SVGIG (reference sequence). J was trimmed by 4 bases and V by 1 base; bases with no gene match: 15. The CDR3 runs 17 residues.

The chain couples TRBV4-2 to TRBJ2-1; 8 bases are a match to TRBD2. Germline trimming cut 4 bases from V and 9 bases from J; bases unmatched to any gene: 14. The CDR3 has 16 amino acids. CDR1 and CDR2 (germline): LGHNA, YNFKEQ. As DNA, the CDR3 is TGTGCCAGCAGCCCAGTCACAGCGGGAGAGGGCGGTGAGCAGTTCTTC. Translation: CASSPVTAGEGGEQFF.

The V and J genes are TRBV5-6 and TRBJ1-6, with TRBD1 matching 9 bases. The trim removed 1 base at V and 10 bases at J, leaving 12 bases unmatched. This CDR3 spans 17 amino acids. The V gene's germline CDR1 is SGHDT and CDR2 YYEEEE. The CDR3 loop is CASSLTGAGQGGSPLHF. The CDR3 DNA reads TGTGCCAGCAGCTTGACCGGCGCGGGACAGGGAGGATCACCCCTCCACTTT.

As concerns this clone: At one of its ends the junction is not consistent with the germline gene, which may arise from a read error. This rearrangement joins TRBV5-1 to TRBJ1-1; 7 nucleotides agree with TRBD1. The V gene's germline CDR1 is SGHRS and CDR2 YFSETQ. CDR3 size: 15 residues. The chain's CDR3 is CANSLGPGGSTEAFF. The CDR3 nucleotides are TGCGCCAACAGCTTGGGTCCAGGGGGGAGCACTGAAGCTTTCTTT.

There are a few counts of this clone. The CDR3: CASGAPSGSTNSYNEQFF. The CDR3 DNA is TGTGCTAGCGGGGCTCCTAGCGGGAGCACCAACTCCTACAATGAGCAGTTCTTC. The chain is built from TRBV12-5 and TRBJ2-1; 10 nucleotides agree with TRBD2. In germline, CDR1 is LGHNT, CDR2 FRNRAP. V dropped 9 bases and J dropped 0; count of bases not matched to a gene: 14. CDR3 size: 18 residues.

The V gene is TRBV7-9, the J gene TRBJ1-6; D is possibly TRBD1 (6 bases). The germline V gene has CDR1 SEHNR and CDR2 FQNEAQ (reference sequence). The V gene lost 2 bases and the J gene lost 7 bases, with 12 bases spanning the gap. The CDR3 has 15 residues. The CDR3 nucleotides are TGTGCCAGCAGCTTATCCCGTCAGGGGAATTCACCCCTCCACTTT. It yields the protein CASSLSRQGNSPLHF.

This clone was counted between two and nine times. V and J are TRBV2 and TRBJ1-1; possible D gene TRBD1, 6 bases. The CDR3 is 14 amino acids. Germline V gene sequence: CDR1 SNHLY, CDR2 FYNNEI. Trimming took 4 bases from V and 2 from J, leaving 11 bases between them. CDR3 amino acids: CASSVRTANTEAFF. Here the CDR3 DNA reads TGTGCCAGCAGTGTGCGGACAGCAAACACTGAAGCTTTCTTT. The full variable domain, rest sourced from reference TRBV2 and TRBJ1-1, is EPEVTQTPSHQVTQMGQEVILRCVPISNHLYFYWYRQILGQKVEFLVSFYNNEISEKSEIFDDQFSVERPDGSNFTLKIRSTKLEDSAMYFCASSVRTANTEAFFGQGTRLTVV.

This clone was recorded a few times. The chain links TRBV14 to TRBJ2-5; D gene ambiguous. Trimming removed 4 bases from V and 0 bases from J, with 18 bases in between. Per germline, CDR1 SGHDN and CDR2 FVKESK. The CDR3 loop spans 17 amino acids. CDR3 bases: TGTGCCAGCAGCCCAACCGGGTCCTTACCCGACCAAGAGACCCAGTACTTC. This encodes CASSPTGSLPDQETQYF.

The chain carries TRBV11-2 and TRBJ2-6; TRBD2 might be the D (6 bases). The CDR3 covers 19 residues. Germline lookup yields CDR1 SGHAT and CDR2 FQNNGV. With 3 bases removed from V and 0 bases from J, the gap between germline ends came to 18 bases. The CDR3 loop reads CASSFVPRGSHSGANVLTF. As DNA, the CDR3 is TGTGCCAGCAGCTTCGTTCCTCGGGGGTCCCACTCTGGGGCCAACGTCCTGACTTTC.

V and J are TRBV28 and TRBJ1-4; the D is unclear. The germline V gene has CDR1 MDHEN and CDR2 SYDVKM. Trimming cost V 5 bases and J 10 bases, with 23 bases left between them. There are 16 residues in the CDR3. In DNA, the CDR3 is TGTGCCAGCAGTGCCGGGAGAACCTTGACCACGGGAAAACTGTTTTTT. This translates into CASSAGRTLTTGKLFF.

CDR3: CASSMRQGSQPQHF. The CDR3 DNA is TGTGCCAGTAGTATGAGACAGGGAAGTCAGCCCCAGCATTTT. The chain has TRBV19 and TRBJ1-5, with 7 bases identical to TRBD1. Germline V CDR1 and CDR2: LNHDA, SQIVND (reference sequence). This CDR3 region has 14 residues. V trimming: 3 bases; J trimming: 6 bases; junction bases outside the gene matches: 5.